In this sample, the clone carrying this T cell receptor (beta chain) turned up many times. The antigen is undetermined. The CDR3 loop spans 15 amino acids. V lost 1 base, J lost 5 bases, and 7 bases stayed unmatched. Germline V gene sequence: CDR1 SGHTA, CDR2 FQGNSA. This specimen belongs to a study of T cells after yellow fever vaccination. Universal primer sites and UMIs were introduced during 5'RACE template-switching synthesis of TCR cDNA. From the 5' RACE reads, TCRdb called clonotypes with MiXCR, one entry per CDR3 protein. The data show about 60,000 distinct CDR3 sequences, about 6.6% seen once. General study results and limits: It was a weaker secondary response, yet one that peaked faster, at day 5 versus 15. Boosting was followed by the reappearance of most primary-vaccination clones (around 96% CD4, 85% to 90% CD8).

The rearrangement links TRBV7-2 to TRBJ2-5; 7 bases line up with TRBD1. This receptor was taken from a man in his late teens or twenties who received the YFV17D yellow fever vaccine. The specimen comprised CD8+ T cells sorted from PBMCs, sampled on the day of the first yellow fever vaccination. This CDR3 is CASSLGVGGAETQYF. The CDR3 bases are TGTGCCAGCAGCTTAGGGGTAGGGGGCGCGGAGACCCAGTACTTC. Variable domain in full (rest from reference TRBV7-2 and TRBJ2-5): GAGVSQSPSNKVTEKGKDVELRCDPISGHTALYWYRQSLGQGLEFLIYFQGNSAPDKSGLPSDRFSAERTGGSVSTLTIQRTQQEDSAVYLCASSLGVGGAETQYFGPGTRLLVL.